Sequencing of this T cell receptor beta chain was carried out in a study of T cell responses to AZD1222 COVID-19 vaccine. The germline V gene has CDR1 MNHNS and CDR2 SASEGT. CDR3 length: 15 residues. Deletions cut 0 bases from V and 4 bases from J, with 13 bases between. Overall study results and limits: Mapped onto spike, vaccine-associated CD4 TCRs spanned it and were dominant at 160-218 and 743-854.

Only in-frame clones appear in the TCRdb table, and some are missing; sequencing was by immunoSEQ multiplex PCR. The sample gives more than 95,000 clones, 86% of which show up once; about 3.1% is in the top ten. This clone was detected only once. Its antigen is not identified. This TCR derives from an adult who received the MenACWY meningococcal vaccine as a control. Sample: peripheral blood, taken 28 days after the second dose of the MenACWY control vaccine. This chain links TRBV6-1 with TRBJ2-7, with a weak D call TRBD2 (5 bases). CDR3 nucleotide sequence: TGTGCCAGCAGTGAAGCGAGGGAATTTGGGTACGAGCAGTACTTC. This translates into CASSEAREFGYEQYF.